This TCR beta chain was sequenced for a study of OX40 agonist ivuxolimab in advanced cancers. Profiling relied on immunoSEQ multiplex PCR, and the TCRdb table lists in-frame clones only, not all of them. The repertoire holds 73,000 or so clones, with approximately 85% as singletons. This clone was counted once. The sequence was obtained from an adult with an advanced solid tumor such as melanoma, head and neck, liver or kidney cancer. The material was CD4+ or CD8+ T cells sorted from blood, obtained in a trial of the OX40 agonist ivuxolimab.

The CDR3 sequence is CASRSSGQGNPEAFF. CDR3 in DNA: TGTGCCAGCAGATCTTCCGGACAGGGGAATCCTGAAGCTTTCTTT. This chain uses TRBV11-2 with TRBJ1-1, with 9 bases that match TRBD1. The V segment lost 6 bases and the J segment 6 bases; nucleotides outside the gene matches: 11. CDR3 size: 15 residues. Germline V gene data show CDR1 as SGHAT and CDR2 as FQNNGV.